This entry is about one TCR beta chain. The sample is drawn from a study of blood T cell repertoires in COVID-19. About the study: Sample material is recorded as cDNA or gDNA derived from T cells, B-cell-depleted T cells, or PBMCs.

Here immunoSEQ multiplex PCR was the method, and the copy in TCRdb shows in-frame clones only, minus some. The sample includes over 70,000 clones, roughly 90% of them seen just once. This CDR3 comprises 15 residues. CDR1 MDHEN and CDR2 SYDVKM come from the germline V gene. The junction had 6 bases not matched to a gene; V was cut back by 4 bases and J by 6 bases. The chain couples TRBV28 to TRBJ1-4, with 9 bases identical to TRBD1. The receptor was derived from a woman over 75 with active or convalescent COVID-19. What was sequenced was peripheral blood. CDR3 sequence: CASSSTGTGYEKLFF. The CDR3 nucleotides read TGTGCCAGCAGTTCCACCGGGACAGGGTATGAAAAACTGTTTTTT.